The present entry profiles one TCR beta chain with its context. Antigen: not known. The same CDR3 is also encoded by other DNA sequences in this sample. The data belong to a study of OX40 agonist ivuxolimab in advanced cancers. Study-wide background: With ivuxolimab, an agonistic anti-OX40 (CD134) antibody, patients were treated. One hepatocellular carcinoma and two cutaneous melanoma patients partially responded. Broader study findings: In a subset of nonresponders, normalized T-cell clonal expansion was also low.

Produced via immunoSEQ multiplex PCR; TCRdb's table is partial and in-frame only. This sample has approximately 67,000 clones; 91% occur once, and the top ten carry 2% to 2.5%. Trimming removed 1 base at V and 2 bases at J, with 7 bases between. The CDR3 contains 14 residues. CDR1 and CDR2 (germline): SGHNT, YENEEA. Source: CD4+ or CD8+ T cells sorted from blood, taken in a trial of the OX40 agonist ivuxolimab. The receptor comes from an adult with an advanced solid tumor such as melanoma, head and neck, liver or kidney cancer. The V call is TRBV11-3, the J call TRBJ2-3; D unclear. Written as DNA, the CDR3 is TGTGCCAGCAGCTTAGCCGCTTCCACAGATACGCAGTATTTT. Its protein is CASSLAASTDTQYF.